The text below deals with one TCR beta chain. What it binds is not known. This sample stems from a study of OX40 agonist ivuxolimab in advanced cancers. The CDR3 covers 13 residues. The V gene lost 6 bases and the J gene lost 6 bases, with 12 bases spanning the gap. Germline V CDR1 and CDR2: SGHNT, YENEEA. Clones were read by immunoSEQ multiplex PCR, and TCRdb kept only the in-frame ones, dropping some. The repertoire has fewer than 60,000 clones, about 87% of them found once; the top ten carry about 1.7%. Study observations and caveats: The work left the antigen specificity of expanded peripheral T cells undetermined. At 0.1-3.0 mg/kg, partial responders had clonal expansion among the lowest observed.

The TCR comes from an adult with an advanced solid tumor such as melanoma, head and neck, liver or kidney cancer. Source: CD4+ or CD8+ T cells sorted from blood, taken in a trial of the OX40 agonist ivuxolimab. The gene calls are TRBV11-3 and TRBJ2-1; no firm D call. In DNA form, the CDR3 reads TGTGCCAGCAGTCTCCCTTATCCCAATGAGCAGTTCTTC. It codes for CASSLPYPNEQFF.